This T cell receptor (beta chain) derives from a study of preoperative IRX-2 immunotherapy in early breast cancer. Per germline, CDR1 MNHGY and CDR2 SAAAGT. This CDR3 is built from 17 residues. V lost 6 bases to trimming and J lost 1 base, with 21 bases between them. The assay was immunoSEQ multiplex PCR, and TCRdb's table has in-frame clones only and misses some. The sample has approximately 28,000 clones; about 75% are singletons. Stated treatment: preoperative locoregional IRX-2 cytokine immunotherapy. Patients received preoperative, locoregional IRX-2 cytokine immunotherapy in a phase Ib study. The TCR sequence derives from a human donor with breast cancer. This sample comprised lymph node tissue, obtained after IRX-2 immunotherapy. The chain links TRBV6-8 to TRBJ1-1; the D gene is possibly TRBD1 (5 bases). Here the CDR3 reads CASRAGAGNSKNTEAFF. CDR3 DNA sequence: TGTGCCAGCAGGGCCGGGGCAGGGAATAGTAAGAACACTGAAGCTTTCTTT.